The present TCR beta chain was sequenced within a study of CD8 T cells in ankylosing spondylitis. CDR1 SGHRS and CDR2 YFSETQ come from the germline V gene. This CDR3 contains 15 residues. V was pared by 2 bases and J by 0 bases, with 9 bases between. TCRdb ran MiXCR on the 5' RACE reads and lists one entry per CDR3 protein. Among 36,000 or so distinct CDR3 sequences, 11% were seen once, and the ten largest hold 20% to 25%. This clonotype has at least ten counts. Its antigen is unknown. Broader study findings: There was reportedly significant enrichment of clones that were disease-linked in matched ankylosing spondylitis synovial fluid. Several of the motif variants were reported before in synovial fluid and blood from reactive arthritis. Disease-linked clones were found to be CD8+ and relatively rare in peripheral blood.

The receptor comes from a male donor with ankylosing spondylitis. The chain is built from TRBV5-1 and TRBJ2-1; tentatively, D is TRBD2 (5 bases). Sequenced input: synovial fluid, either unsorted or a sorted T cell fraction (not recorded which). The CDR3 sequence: CASSFGDSSYNEQFF. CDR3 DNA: TGCGCCAGCAGCTTCGGGGATAGCTCCTACAATGAGCAGTTCTTC.